The 13 T cell receptor beta chains below come from one sample, sequenced in a study of cytomegalovirus exposure and HLA in healthy donors (dated by TCRdb to 2015 to 2018). Library method: the immunoSEQ multiplex PCR assay. TCRdb limited this immuneACCESS table to in-frame rearrangements with V and J called. A share of clones is missing; checked studies link under half to unresolved V genes, and the rest is unexplained. The sample has approximately 270,000 clones on record, roughly 85% of them singletons. The leading ten clones occupy about 1% of the sample. The sample consisted of PBMCs. The receptor source for this set is a woman aged 18-35 years in good health and CMV-seronegative.

CDR3 sequence: CASSAMGGARDEQYF. DNA of the CDR3: TGTGCCAGCAGCGCCATGGGGGGGGCACGGGACGAGCAGTACTTC. The chain joins TRBV7-9 to TRBJ2-7, with D possibly matching TRBD2 (7 bases). Germline loops: CDR1 SEHNR, CDR2 FQNEAQ (reference sequence). V was cut by 5 bases and J by 5 bases, with 19 bases left in between. The CDR3 length is 15 residues.

The rearrangement joins TRBV9 to TRBJ1-3; 7 bases map to TRBD1. From germline, CDR1 is SGDLS and CDR2 YYNGEE. This CDR3 comprises 14 residues. V lost 3 bases and J lost 8; bases outside the gene matches: 8. In DNA, the CDR3 is TGTGCCAGCAGCGCCGAACAGGGGAAGGACACCATATATTTT. This codes for CASSAEQGKDTIYF.

The chain has TRBV5-4 and TRBJ1-6; no clear D. This CDR3 is 13 amino acids long. Trimming left V 0 bases short and J 7 bases short, with 5 bases between. In germline, CDR1 is SGHNT, CDR2 YYREEE (reference sequence). The CDR3 region is CASSLAQNSPLHF. DNA of the CDR3: TGTGCCAGCAGCTTGGCCCAGAATTCACCCCTCCACTTT.

The chain uses TRBV6-6 and TRBJ1-1; possible D gene TRBD1, 5 bases. CDR1 is MNHNY and CDR2 is SVGAGI in the germline V gene (reference sequence). The germline V and J ends were trimmed by 4 bases and 5 bases, with 14 bases remaining between them. The CDR3 consists of 14 residues. Here the CDR3 DNA reads TGTGCCAGCAGTTGGATCCAGGGAGGTACTGAAGCTTTCTTT. As protein: CASSWIQGGTEAFF.

The chain links TRBV5-1 to TRBJ2-3; 7 nucleotides match TRBD1. This CDR3 has 14 amino acids. J was trimmed by 2 bases and V by 3 bases; bases with no gene match: 3. Germline CDR1 and CDR2: SGHRS and YFSETQ. The CDR3 nucleotides read TGCGCCAGCAGCTCGGGACAGACCACAGATACGCAGTATTTT. It translates to CASSSGQTTDTQYF.

The chain has TRBV27 and TRBJ1-2, with D unclear. Trimming removed 1 base at V and 7 bases at J, with 16 bases between. Germline V gene sequence: CDR1 MNHEY, CDR2 SMNVEV (reference sequence). The CDR3 sequence is 15 residues long. CDR3 amino acids: CASSLFGDYLSGYTF. Here the CDR3 DNA reads TGTGCCAGCAGTTTATTCGGAGACTACCTATCTGGCTACACCTTC.

This clone was observed a few times. At the DNA level, this CDR3 is encoded by other sequences in the same sample as well. The chain links TRBV28 to TRBJ1-2, with unresolved D. The V gene's germline CDR1 is MDHEN and CDR2 SYDVKM. V dropped 5 bases and J dropped 2 bases, with 6 bases sitting between them. The CDR3 totals 12 residues. The CDR3 sequence: CASSRQNYGYTF. The CDR3 DNA reads TGTGCCAGCAGTCGTCAGAACTATGGCTACACCTTC.

The chain uses TRBV5-6 and TRBJ1-2; tentative D call: TRBD1 (5 bases). V was clipped by 5 bases and J by 0 bases, with 17 bases between them. Germline V gives CDR1 SGHDT, CDR2 YYEEEE. The CDR3 is 16 residues long. The DNA of the CDR3 is TGTGCCAGCAGAGTCCAAGGGGTACGAGCTAACTATGGCTACACCTTC. Protein: CASRVQGVRANYGYTF.

This clone was found a few times. The chain links TRBV19 to TRBJ2-7; 7 bases align to TRBD1. Germline V gives CDR1 LNHDA, CDR2 SQIVND (reference sequence). With 3 bases clipped from V and 0 bases from J, the junction kept 8 bases outside the gene matches. The CDR3 contains 16 residues. The CDR3 here is CASSILTGEGSYEQYF. CDR3 bases: TGTGCCAGTAGTATCCTAACAGGGGAAGGCTCCTACGAGCAGTACTTC.

The chain is built from TRBV4-2 and TRBJ1-1; D is possibly TRBD1 (5 bases). V gave up 0 bases and J gave up 5 bases, with 22 bases separating them. Germline V gene data show CDR1 as LGHNA and CDR2 as YNFKEQ. This CDR3 contains 18 residues. In nucleotides, the CDR3 is TGTGCCAGCAGCCAAGATCGGCGCTCCCCAGGGAGGAAAACTGAAGCTTTCTTT. Translated: CASSQDRRSPGRKTEAFF.

This rearrangement joins TRBV6-1 to TRBJ2-1, with a possible D match to TRBD2 (5 bases). The length of the CDR3 is 12 residues. The germline CDR1 and CDR2 sequences are MNHNS and SASEGT. The V end lost 8 bases, the J end lost 6 bases, and 11 bases lay between the germline ends. The CDR3 DNA sequence: TGTGCCAGCGAGAGGGTAAGCAATGAGCAGTTCTTC. This codes for CASERVSNEQFF.

In its sample, this clone was seen once. The rearrangement uses TRBV6-5 and TRBJ1-1; a weak D match, TRBD1 (5 bases). Between the trimmed V and J ends, which lost 7 bases and 6 bases, there was a span of 12 bases. The CDR3 loop spans 12 amino acids. Per the germline V gene, CDR1 is MNHEY and CDR2 is SVGAGI. The CDR3 is CASTYGGSEAFF. CDR3 DNA sequence: TGTGCCAGCACCTATGGGGGGTCTGAAGCTTTCTTT.

DNA for the CDR3: TGTGCCAGCAGCGATCACAGGGGTTTGCGCGCTGAAGCTTTCTTT. Protein: CASSDHRGLRAEAFF. V is TRBV5-4 and J is TRBJ1-1, with TRBD1 matching 7 bases. Germline trimming cut 4 bases from V and 6 bases from J; bases unmatched to any gene: 12. The CDR3 has 15 residues. The germline V gene has CDR1 SGHNT and CDR2 YYREEE (reference sequence).